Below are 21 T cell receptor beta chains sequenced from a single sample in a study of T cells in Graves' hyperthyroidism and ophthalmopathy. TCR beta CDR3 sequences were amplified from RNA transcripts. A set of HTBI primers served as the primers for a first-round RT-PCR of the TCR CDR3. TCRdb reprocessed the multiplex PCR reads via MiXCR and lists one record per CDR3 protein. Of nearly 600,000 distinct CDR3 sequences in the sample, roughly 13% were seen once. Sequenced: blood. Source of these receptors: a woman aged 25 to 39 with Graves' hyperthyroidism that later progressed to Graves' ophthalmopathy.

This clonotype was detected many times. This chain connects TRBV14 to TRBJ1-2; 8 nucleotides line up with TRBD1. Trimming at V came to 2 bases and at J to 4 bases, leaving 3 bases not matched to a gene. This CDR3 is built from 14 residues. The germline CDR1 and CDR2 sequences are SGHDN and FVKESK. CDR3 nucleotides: TGTGCCAGCAGCCAAAGGACAGGGTTCTATGGCTACACCTTC. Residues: CASSQRTGFYGYTF.

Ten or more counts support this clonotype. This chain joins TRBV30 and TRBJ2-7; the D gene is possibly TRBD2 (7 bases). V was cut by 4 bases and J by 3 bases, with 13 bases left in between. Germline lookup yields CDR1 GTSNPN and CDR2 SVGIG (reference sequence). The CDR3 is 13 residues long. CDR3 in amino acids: CAWKGDYHYEQYF. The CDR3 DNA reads TGTGCCTGGAAGGGGGACTACCACTACGAGCAGTACTTC. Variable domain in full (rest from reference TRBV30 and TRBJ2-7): SQTIHQWPATLVQPVGSPLSLECTVEGTSNPNLYWYRQAAGRGLQLLFYSVGIGQISSEVPQNLSASRPQDRQFILSSKKLLLSDSGFYLCAWKGDYHYEQYFGPGTRLTVT.

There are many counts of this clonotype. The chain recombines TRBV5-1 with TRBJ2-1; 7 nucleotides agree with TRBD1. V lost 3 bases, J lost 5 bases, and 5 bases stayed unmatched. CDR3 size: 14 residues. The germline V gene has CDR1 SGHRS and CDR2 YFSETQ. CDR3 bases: TGCGCCAGCAGCTACAGGGGTCCCAACAATGAGCAGTTCTTC. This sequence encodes CASSYRGPNNEQFF. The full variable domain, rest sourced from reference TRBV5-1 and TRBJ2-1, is KAGVTQTPRYLIKTRGQQVTLSCSPISGHRSVSWYQQTPGQGLQFLFEYFSETQRNKGNFPGRFSGRQFSNSRSEMNVSTLELGDSALYLCASSYRGPNNEQFFGPGTRLTVL.

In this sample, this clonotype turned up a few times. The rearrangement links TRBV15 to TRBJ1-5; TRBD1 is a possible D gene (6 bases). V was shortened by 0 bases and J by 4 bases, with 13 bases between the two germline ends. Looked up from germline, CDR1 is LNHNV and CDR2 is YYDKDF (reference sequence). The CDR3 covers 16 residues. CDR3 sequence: CATSRDPIGGNQPQHF. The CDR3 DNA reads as TGTGCCACCAGCAGAGACCCAATAGGGGGAAATCAGCCCCAGCATTTT.

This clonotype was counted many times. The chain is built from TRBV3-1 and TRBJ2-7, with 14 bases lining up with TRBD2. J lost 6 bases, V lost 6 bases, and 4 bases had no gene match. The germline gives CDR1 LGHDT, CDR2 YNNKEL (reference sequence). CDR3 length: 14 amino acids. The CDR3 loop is CASRGLAGVSEQYF. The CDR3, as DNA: TGTGCCAGCAGGGGACTAGCGGGAGTCTCCGAGCAGTACTTC.

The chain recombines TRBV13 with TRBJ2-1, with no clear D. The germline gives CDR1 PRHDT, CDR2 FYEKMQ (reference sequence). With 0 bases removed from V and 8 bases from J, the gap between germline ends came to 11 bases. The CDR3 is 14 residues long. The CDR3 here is CASSLGLVFDEQFF. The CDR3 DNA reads TGTGCCAGCAGCTTAGGGCTAGTGTTCGATGAGCAGTTCTTC.

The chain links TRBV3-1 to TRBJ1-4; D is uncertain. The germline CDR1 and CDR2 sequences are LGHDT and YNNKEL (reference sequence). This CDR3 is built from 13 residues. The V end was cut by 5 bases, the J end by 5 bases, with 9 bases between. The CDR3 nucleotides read TGTGCCAGCAGCATAACAGCAAATGAAAAACTGTTTTTT. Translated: CASSITANEKLFF.

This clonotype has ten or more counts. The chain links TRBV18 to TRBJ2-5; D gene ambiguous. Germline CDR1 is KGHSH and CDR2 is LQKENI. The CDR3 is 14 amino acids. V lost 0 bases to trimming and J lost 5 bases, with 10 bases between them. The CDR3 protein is CASSPPEGAETQYF. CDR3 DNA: TGTGCCAGCTCACCACCGGAAGGTGCGGAGACCCAGTACTTC.

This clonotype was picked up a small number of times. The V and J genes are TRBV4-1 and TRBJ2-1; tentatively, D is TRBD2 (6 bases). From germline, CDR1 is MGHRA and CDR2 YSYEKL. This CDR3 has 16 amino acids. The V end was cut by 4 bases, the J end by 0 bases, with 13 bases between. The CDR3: CASSLLGSPSYNEQFF. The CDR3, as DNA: TGCGCCAGCAGCCTTCTCGGGAGCCCCTCCTACAATGAGCAGTTCTTC.

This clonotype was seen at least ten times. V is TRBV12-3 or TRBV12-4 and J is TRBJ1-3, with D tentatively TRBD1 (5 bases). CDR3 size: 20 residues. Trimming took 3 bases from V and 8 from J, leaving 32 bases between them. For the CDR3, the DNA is TGTGCCAGCAGTTTCTCTGAGACACCGATCCCTTGGGGCAAAGGAGACACCATATATTTT. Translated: CASSFSETPIPWGKGDTIYF.

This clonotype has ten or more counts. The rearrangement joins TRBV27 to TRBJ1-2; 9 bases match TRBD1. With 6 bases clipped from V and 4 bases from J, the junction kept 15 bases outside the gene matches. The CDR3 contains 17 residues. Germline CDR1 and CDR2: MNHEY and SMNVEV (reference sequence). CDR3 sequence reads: CASSQTPAGQGSYGYTF. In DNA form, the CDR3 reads TGTGCCAGCAGCCAAACTCCCGCGGGACAGGGATCCTATGGCTACACCTTC.

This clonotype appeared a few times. The CDR3 protein is CASSHIKGVYEQYF. The CDR3 bases are TGCGCCAGCAGCCACATAAAGGGGGTCTACGAGCAGTACTTC. The genes are TRBV4-1 and TRBJ2-7; a weak D match, TRBD1 (6 bases). CDR1 is MGHRA and CDR2 is YSYEKL in the germline V gene. The CDR3 extends over 14 amino acids. Trimming left V 3 bases short and J 3 bases short, with 12 bases between.

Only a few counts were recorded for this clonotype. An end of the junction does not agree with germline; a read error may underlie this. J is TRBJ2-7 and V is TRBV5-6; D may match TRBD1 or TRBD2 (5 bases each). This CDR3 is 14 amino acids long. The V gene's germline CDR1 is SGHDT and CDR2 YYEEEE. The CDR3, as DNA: TGTGCCAACAGCTTGGGGACCCCTACCTACGAGCAGTACTTC. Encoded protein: CANSLGTPTYEQYF.

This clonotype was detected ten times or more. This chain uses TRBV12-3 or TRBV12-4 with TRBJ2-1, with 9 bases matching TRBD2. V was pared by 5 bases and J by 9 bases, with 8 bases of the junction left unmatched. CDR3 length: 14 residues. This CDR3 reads CASSQVAGDSEQFF. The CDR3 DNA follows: TGTGCCAGCAGTCAGGTAGCGGGAGACTCTGAGCAGTTCTTC.

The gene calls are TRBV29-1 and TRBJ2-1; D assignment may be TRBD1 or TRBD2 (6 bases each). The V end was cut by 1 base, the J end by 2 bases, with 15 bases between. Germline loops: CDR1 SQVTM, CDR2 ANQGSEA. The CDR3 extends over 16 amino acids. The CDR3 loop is CSVEGREGGTYNEQFF. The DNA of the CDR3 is TGCAGCGTTGAAGGGAGAGAGGGGGGTACCTACAATGAGCAGTTCTTC.

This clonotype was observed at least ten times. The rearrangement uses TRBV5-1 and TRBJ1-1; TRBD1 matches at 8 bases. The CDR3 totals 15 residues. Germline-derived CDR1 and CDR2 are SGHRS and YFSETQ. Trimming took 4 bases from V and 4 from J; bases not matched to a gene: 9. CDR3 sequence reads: CASSGSTTGGTEAFF. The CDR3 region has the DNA TGCGCCAGCAGCGGTTCTACAACAGGGGGCACTGAAGCTTTCTTT.

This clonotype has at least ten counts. DNA of the CDR3: TGCAGTGCTAGTCGGGACACTCAACCTGAAGCTTTCTTT. Translated: CSASRDTQPEAFF. V is TRBV20-1 and J is TRBJ1-1; weak D call: TRBD1 (6 bases). Germline V gene sequence: CDR1 DFQATT, CDR2 SNEGSKA (reference sequence). Trimming removed 3 bases at V and 6 bases at J, with 14 bases between. The CDR3 is 13 residues long.

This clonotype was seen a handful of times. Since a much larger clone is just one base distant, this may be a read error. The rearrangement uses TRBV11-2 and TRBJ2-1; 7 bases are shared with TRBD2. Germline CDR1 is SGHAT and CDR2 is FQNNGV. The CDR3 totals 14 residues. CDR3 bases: TGTGCCAGCAGCTTTGTAGCGGGTTACAATGAGCAGCTCTTC. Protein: CASSFVAGYNEQLF.

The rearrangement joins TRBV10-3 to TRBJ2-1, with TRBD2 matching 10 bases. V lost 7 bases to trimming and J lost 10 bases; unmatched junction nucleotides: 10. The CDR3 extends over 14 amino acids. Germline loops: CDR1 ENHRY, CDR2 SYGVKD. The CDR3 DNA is TGTGCCATCAATAGCCTAGCGGGAGTGAGCGAGCAGTTCTTC. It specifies CAINSLAGVSEQFF.

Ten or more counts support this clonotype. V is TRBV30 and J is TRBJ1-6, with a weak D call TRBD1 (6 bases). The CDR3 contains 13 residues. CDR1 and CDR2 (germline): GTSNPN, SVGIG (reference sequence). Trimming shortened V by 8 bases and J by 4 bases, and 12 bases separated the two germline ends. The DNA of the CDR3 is TGTGCCGGAGGTGGACAGTATAATTCACCCCTCCACTTT. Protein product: CAGGGQYNSPLHF. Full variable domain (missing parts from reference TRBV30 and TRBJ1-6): SQTIHQWPATLVQPVGSPLSLECTVEGTSNPNLYWYRQAAGRGLQLLFYSVGIGQISSEVPQNLSASRPQDRQFILSSKKLLLSDSGFYLCAGGGQYNSPLHFGNGTRLTVT.

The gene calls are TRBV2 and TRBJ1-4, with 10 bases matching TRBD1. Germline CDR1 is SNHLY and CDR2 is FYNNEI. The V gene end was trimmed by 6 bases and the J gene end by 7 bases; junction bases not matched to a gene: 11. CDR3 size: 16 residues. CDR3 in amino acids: CASRMGTGVTGEKLFF. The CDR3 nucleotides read TGTGCCAGCAGAATGGGGACAGGGGTGACTGGTGAAAAACTGTTTTTT.